The clone carrying this TCR beta chain was detected only once. Antigen specificity is unknown. CDR3 length equals 15 residues. V was trimmed by 0 bases and J by 0 bases, leaving 6 bases between them. Germline values: CDR1 KGHSH, CDR2 LQKENI. The data originate from a study of immune cell composition in non-small cell lung cancer. Study information: Tumours were mainly lung adenocarcinoma or squamous cell carcinoma.

The repertoire was sequenced with immunoSEQ multiplex PCR; TCRdb's copy has only in-frame clones and lacks some. The repertoire has fewer than 6,500 clones, 70% to 80% of them found once; the top ten carry over 9.5%. Study-wide results and limits: Lung adenocarcinomas had lower top 10 clone scores and clonality than squamous tumours.

The sequence was obtained from a human donor with non-small cell lung cancer. Sequenced sample: lung tumor tissue. This chain links TRBV18 with TRBJ1-3; D is uncertain. The CDR3: CASSPPVYSGNTIYF. Here the CDR3 DNA reads TGTGCCAGCTCACCACCGGTCTACTCTGGAAACACCATATATTTT.